A single sample gave rise to the 19 T cell receptor beta chains below, sequenced in a study of metastatic and nonmetastatic thyroid tumors (TCRdb year 2020). No treatment had been received by any patient before thyroid surgery. Library preparation employed PCR. The sequencer was an Illumina HiSeq 4000. TCRdb redid the processing of the public reads, applying fastp at Q25 and MiXCR, and retained in-frame beta chains. For this sample the table gives tens of thousands of clones, of which roughly 31% were detected only once. Clones ranked in the top ten supply approximately 14% of the sample. The material sequenced was blood. Every receptor here comes from a female donor with papillary thyroid cancer or a benign thyroid nodule (not recorded which). Some clones in this sample may be carry-over from other donors' samples.

The chain links TRBV10-1 to TRBJ1-2; 8 bases align to TRBD1. Germline CDR1 reads WNHNN; CDR2 reads SYGVQD (reference sequence). This CDR3 region has 12 residues. The CDR3 is CPSSESRGRDTF. In DNA, the CDR3 is TGCCCGAGCAGTGAGTCCAGGGGGCGAGACACCTTC.

In its sample, this clone was seen many times. This rearrangement joins TRBV10-1 to TRBJ2-4; TRBD2 aligns across 7 bases. Per germline, CDR1 WNHNN and CDR2 SYGVQD (reference sequence). The CDR3 runs 15 residues. V gave up 8 bases and J gave up 0 bases; unmatched junction bases: 7. CDR3 residues: CASAREAIAKNIQYF. In DNA, the CDR3 is TGCGCCAGCGCCCGGGAGGCAATAGCCAAAAACATTCAGTACTTC.

This clone appeared a few times. The chain uses TRBV28 and TRBJ1-1; D remains ambiguous. This CDR3 spans 16 amino acids. Trimming pared 5 bases from V and 3 bases from J, leaving 19 bases between. Germline V gene data show CDR1 as MDHEN and CDR2 as SYDVKM. The CDR3 reads CASSVLPGNGDTEAFF. The CDR3 nucleotides are TGTGCCAGCAGTGTTCTCCCCGGGAACGGGGACACTGAAGCTTTCTTT.

By sample fraction, this clone is medium-sized. The chain links TRBV2 to TRBJ2-7, with D tentatively TRBD1 (6 bases). V was trimmed by 4 bases and J by 2 bases, leaving 15 bases between them. Germline CDR1 SNHLY, CDR2 FYNNEI. The CDR3 sequence is 15 residues long. The CDR3 nucleotides read TGTGCCAGCAGTGGGCCCCTACAGGGAACCTACGAGCAGTACTTC. Protein product: CASSGPLQGTYEQYF. Together with reference TRBV2 and TRBJ2-7, the CDR3 gives the full variable domain: EPEVTQTPSHQVTQMGQEVILRCVPISNHLYFYWYRQILGQKVEFLVSFYNNEISEKSEIFDDQFSVERPDGSNFTLKIRSTKLEDSAMYFCASSGPLQGTYEQYFGPGTRLTVT.

This clone was counted ten times or more. V gene TRBV6-4 combines with J gene TRBJ2-3, with TRBD1 matching 10 bases. In germline, CDR1 is MRHNA, CDR2 SNTAGT. After removal of 8 bases from V and 1 base from J, the junction contained 0 bases not matched to a gene. CDR3 length: 13 residues. The CDR3 sequence is CASGTGGTDTQYF. In DNA form, the CDR3 reads TGTGCCAGCGGGACAGGGGGCACAGATACGCAGTATTTT.

The table lists this clone with a few counts. This chain joins TRBV19 and TRBJ2-7; 7 nucleotides line up with TRBD2. This CDR3 contains 13 residues. Losses at the gene ends were 3 bases for V and 6 bases for J; bases not matched to a gene: 5. The germline V gene has CDR1 LNHDA and CDR2 SQIVND (reference sequence). In DNA, the CDR3 is TGTGCCAGTAGTATGGGCGGGAGTAGCGAGCAGTACTTC. This sequence encodes CASSMGGSSEQYF.

In this sample, this clone turned up many times. The chain employs TRBV25-1 and TRBJ2-3; 9 bases align to TRBD1. V shed 2 bases, J shed 5 bases, and the junction held 5 bases outside the gene matches. The CDR3 runs to 15 residues. Per germline, CDR1 MGHDK and CDR2 SYGVNS. The DNA of the CDR3 is TGTGCCAGCAGTGAACGGACAGGGGCGATAGATACGCAGTATTTT. This encodes CASSERTGAIDTQYF.

The chain uses TRBV19 and TRBJ2-1; TRBD1 aligns across 8 bases. CDR1 and CDR2 from the germline V gene are LNHDA and SQIVND (reference sequence). CDR3 size: 16 residues. Germline trimming cut 4 bases from V and 5 bases from J; bases unmatched to any gene: 10. CDR3 residues: CASSTAGQGRHNEQFF. The DNA for the CDR3 is TGTGCCAGTAGTACGGCCGGACAGGGCCGACACAATGAGCAGTTCTTC.

V gene TRBV15 combines with J gene TRBJ1-2; possible D gene TRBD1, 5 bases. Germline V lookup: CDR1 LNHNV, CDR2 YYDKDF (reference sequence). Trimming removed 0 bases at V and 9 bases at J, with 14 bases between. The CDR3 sequence is 14 residues long. The CDR3 protein is CATSREGGGRSYTF. In DNA, the CDR3 is TGTGCCACCAGCAGAGAGGGGGGTGGGCGCAGCTACACCTTC.

This clone was picked up many times. The V and J genes are TRBV7-2 and TRBJ1-1, with 8 bases aligning to TRBD1. This CDR3 is 15 amino acids long. Germline V CDR1 and CDR2: SGHTA, FQGNSA. V lost 5 bases to trimming and J lost 1 base; unmatched junction nucleotides: 6. The CDR3 nucleotides are TGTGCCAGCAGCATAACAGGGGGTGCGAACACTGAAGCTTTCTTT. Translated, it gives CASSITGGANTEAFF.

The J gene is TRBJ1-6, the V gene TRBV5-6; D uncertain. The CDR3 is 14 residues long. Per germline, CDR1 SGHDT and CDR2 YYEEEE. The germline V and J ends were trimmed by 0 bases and 9 bases, with 10 bases remaining between them. The CDR3 loop is CASSLGSSGSPLHF. Here the CDR3 DNA reads TGTGCCAGCAGCTTGGGGTCCTCCGGTTCACCCCTCCACTTT.

This clone showed up just a few times. One junction end does not reproduce the germline sequence, and a read error may be involved. The genes are TRBV7-9 and TRBJ1-1, with no clear D. The germline gives CDR1 SEHNR, CDR2 FQNEAQ (reference sequence). This CDR3 comprises 12 residues. In DNA, the CDR3 is TGTGCCAGCAGCTCCCGGCACACTGAAGTTTTCTTT. It specifies CASSSRHTEVFF. Together with reference TRBV7-9 and TRBJ1-1, the CDR3 gives the full variable domain: DTGVSQNPRHKITKRGQNVTFRCDPISEHNRLYWYRQTLGQGPEFLTYFQNEAQLEKSRLLSDRFSAERPKGSFSTLEIQRTEQGDSAMYLCASSSRHTEVFFGQGTRLTVV.

The chain recombines TRBV3-1 with TRBJ2-7, with no clear D. CDR1 and CDR2 (germline): LGHDT, YNNKEL (reference sequence). This CDR3 has 14 amino acids. Trimming took 2 bases from V and 0 from J, leaving 8 bases between them. The CDR3 DNA is TGTGCCAGCAGCCAAAAAGCTGGCTCCTACGAGCAGTACTTC. Protein: CASSQKAGSYEQYF.

This clone has a count of ten or more. CDR3 nucleotide sequence: TGTGCCAGCAGTCAGCTCTGGGGAAACACCATATATTTT. Translation: CASSQLWGNTIYF. The chain uses TRBV6-1 and TRBJ1-3; D gene ambiguous. This CDR3 region has 13 residues. Trimming removed 5 bases from V and 4 bases from J, with 9 bases in between. Germline V gene data show CDR1 as MNHNS and CDR2 as SASEGT.

This clone was seen repeatedly, ten times or more. The chain uses TRBV6-1 and TRBJ1-1; perhaps TRBD1 as D (5 bases). The CDR3 length is 14 residues. Germline V gene sequence: CDR1 MNHNS, CDR2 SASEGT. V was shortened by 5 bases and J by 0 bases, with 10 bases between the two germline ends. CDR3 in amino acids: CASSFQGVNTEAFF. CDR3 DNA sequence: TGTGCCAGCAGTTTCCAGGGTGTGAACACTGAAGCTTTCTTT.

A few counts support this clone. The chain joins TRBV24-1 to TRBJ2-3; TRBD2 aligns across 10 bases. CDR1 and CDR2 from the germline V gene are KGHDR and SFDVKD. This CDR3 is 15 amino acids long. With V trimmed by 5 bases and J by 6 bases, 7 bases remained unmatched. The CDR3 sequence: CATSGTSGPRDTQYF. CDR3 in DNA: TGTGCCACCAGTGGGACTAGCGGACCCCGCGATACGCAGTATTTT.

The chain links TRBV2 to TRBJ2-7, with D tentatively TRBD1 (6 bases). The CDR3 runs 14 residues. Germline CDR1 and CDR2: SNHLY and FYNNEI. The V gene lost 3 bases and the J gene lost 0 bases, with 9 bases spanning the gap. Written as DNA, the CDR3 is TGTGCCAGCAGTGATCAGGGGAGCTCCTACGAGCAGTACGTC. Its translation is CASSDQGSSYEQYV.

Many counts were recorded for this clone. The chain employs TRBV5-5 and TRBJ1-6; D remains unclear. Germline CDR1 reads SGHKS; CDR2 reads YYEKEE (reference sequence). CDR3 length: 16 amino acids. V was shortened by 6 bases and J by 3 bases, with 16 bases between the two germline ends. The CDR3 reads CASNADAPYYNSPLHF. CDR3 nucleotides: TGTGCCAGCAACGCAGACGCGCCCTACTATAATTCACCCCTCCACTTT.

This clone counts as medium-sized. The chain has TRBV4-2 and TRBJ1-1, with 8 bases identical to TRBD1. Per germline, CDR1 LGHNA and CDR2 YNFKEQ. The ends lost 3 bases at V and 2 bases at J; junction bases unmatched: 5. There are 15 residues in the CDR3. CDR3 amino acids: CASSHPDRDNTEAFF. The CDR3 DNA is TGTGCCAGCAGCCACCCGGACAGGGATAACACTGAAGCTTTCTTT.